The T cell receptor (beta chain) under discussion was sequenced for a study of monozygotic twins with inflammatory bowel disease. TCRdb re-called the 5' RACE reads and shows each CDR3 protein once, DNA omitted. In all, the sample yields roughly 150,000 distinct CDR3 sequences. The CDR3 loop spans 14 amino acids. Germline-derived CDR1 and CDR2 are SGHNT and YYREEE (reference sequence). The sequenced sample was blood. This clonotype was obtained from a human donor with ulcerative colitis or Crohn's disease, or a healthy co-twin of an affected twin (not recorded which). The chain couples TRBV5-4 to TRBJ2-7; TCRdb reports TRBD1, a call that lacks DNA to check it against. CDR3 sequence reads: CASSHPTGLREQYF.